This TCR beta chain emerged from a study of CD8 T cells in ankylosing spondylitis. Findings and limits, study-wide: As reported, disease-linked clones showed significant enrichment in matched ankylosing spondylitis synovial fluid.

Making use of molecular barcodes, quantitative 5'-RACE generated TCR beta libraries. TCRdb re-derived calls from the 5' RACE reads in MiXCR, one entry per CDR3 protein. The sample has about 31,000 distinct CDR3 sequences, around 6.7% seen once. Trimming left V 1 base short and J 0 bases short, with 13 bases between. The germline gives CDR1 DFQATT, CDR2 SNEGSKA (reference sequence). The CDR3 has 16 residues. Ten or more counts support this clonotype. Its matching antigen is unknown. The clonotype comes from a male donor with ankylosing spondylitis or in good health (not recorded which). Sequencing used blood, either unsorted or a sorted T cell fraction (not recorded which). The J gene is TRBJ2-1, the V gene TRBV20-1; D gene unclear. CDR3 protein: CSARGAIPSSYNEQFF. The CDR3 DNA follows: TGCAGTGCTAGAGGAGCTATCCCGAGCTCCTACAATGAGCAGTTCTTC.